This T cell receptor (beta chain) is from a study of T cells in Graves' hyperthyroidism and ophthalmopathy. Study-wide results and limits: Blood also carried most thyroid clonotypes expanded above 0.001. It was a median roughly 6.5 months before onset that the model predicted ophthalmopathy.

Regions amplified from RNA transcripts were the TCR beta CDR3 regions. First-round RT-PCR with HTBI primers amplified the TCR CDR3 region. TCRdb re-derived calls from the multiplex PCR reads in MiXCR, one entry per CDR3 protein. The sample records a few hundred thousand distinct CDR3 sequences, approximately 14% being singletons. The V gene lost 8 bases and the J gene lost 6 bases, with 14 bases spanning the gap. The CDR3 has 13 amino acids. Per germline, CDR1 SNHLY and CDR2 FYNNEI. With regard to this clonotype: The target antigen is unknown.

The receptor was isolated from a woman under 40 with Graves' hyperthyroidism. The genes are TRBV2 and TRBJ2-1; D is possibly TRBD2 (6 bases). The specimen sequenced was blood. Written as DNA, the CDR3 is TGTGCCAGCGAAGGCGGGACTTTCAATGAGCAGTTCTTC. Translated: CASEGGTFNEQFF.